The next 8 T cell receptor beta chains were all read from a single sample in a study of blood T cell repertoires in COVID-19. Method: immunoSEQ multiplex PCR; TCRdb's copy keeps in-frame clones and lacks some. Of about 45,000 clones listed, about 80% are singletons. The sequenced material came from peripheral blood. The receptor set was obtained from a human donor in a cohort sampled during active COVID-19.

The J gene is TRBJ2-5, the V gene TRBV7-2, with D possibly being TRBD2 (6 bases). The CDR3 runs 13 residues. With 1 base removed from V and 7 bases from J, the gap between germline ends came to 10 bases. CDR1 and CDR2 (germline): SGHTA, FQGNSA. In DNA form, the CDR3 reads TGTGCCAGCAGCTTAGATGGGGGGTGGACCCAGTACTTC. It codes for CASSLDGGWTQYF.

This clone was counted a single time. V and J are TRBV4-3 and TRBJ1-4; no clear D. Germline V lookup: CDR1 LGHNA, CDR2 YSLEER. The CDR3 covers 16 residues. The V end was cut by 0 bases, the J end by 7 bases, with 15 bases between. CDR3 bases: TGCGCCAGCAGCCAAGATTTCGATTTTGTGAGTGAAAAACTGTTTTTT. Its protein is CASSQDFDFVSEKLFF.

V and J are TRBV19 and TRBJ1-2; D gene uncertain. The CDR3 has 8 residues. Between the trimmed V and J ends, which lost 10 bases and 6 bases, there was a span of 3 bases. Germline assignment: CDR1 LNHDA and CDR2 SQIVND (reference sequence). The CDR3 is CATDGYTF. Written as DNA, the CDR3 is TGTGCCACTGATGGCTACACCTTC.

V usage is TRBV6-5 and J usage is TRBJ2-3, with TRBD1 matching 7 bases. V lost 6 bases, J lost 11 bases, and 11 bases stayed unmatched. Looked up from germline, CDR1 is MNHEY and CDR2 is SVGAGI. This CDR3 is built from 13 residues. The CDR3 loop reads CASSQDRPEGQYF. Written as DNA, the CDR3 is TGTGCCAGCAGCCAGGACAGGCCCGAGGGGCAGTATTTT.

This clone was detected only a few times. The gene calls are TRBV19 and TRBJ2-5, with D perhaps matching TRBD1 (6 bases). This CDR3 is 15 amino acids long. V was pared by 5 bases and J by 0 bases, with 13 bases between. Germline CDR1 and CDR2: LNHDA and SQIVND (reference sequence). The CDR3 DNA follows: TGTGCCAGTAGTGTCGACAGGCAATACCAAGAGACCCAGTACTTC. This gives the protein CASSVDRQYQETQYF.

V is TRBV7-2 and J is TRBJ1-1; weak D call: TRBD1 (5 bases). There are 15 residues in the CDR3. V shed 8 bases and J shed 2 bases, with 18 bases lying between them. Looked up from germline, CDR1 is SGHTA and CDR2 is FQGNSA. This chain's CDR3 is CASQYRTKANTEAFF. CDR3 coding DNA: TGTGCCAGCCAGTACAGGACCAAGGCTAACACTGAAGCTTTCTTT.

This chain links TRBV6-1 with TRBJ2-7; the D gene is possibly TRBD1 (6 bases). The CDR3 is 15 residues long. Germline CDR1 is MNHNS and CDR2 is SASEGT. Trimming removed 2 bases at V and 1 base at J, with 12 bases between. This CDR3 reads CASSEFGTTSYEQYF. Here the CDR3 DNA reads TGTGCCAGCAGTGAATTCGGGACAACTTCCTACGAGCAGTACTTC.

The chain combines TRBV6-5 with TRBJ1-2; 9 bases fit TRBD1. Per germline, CDR1 MNHEY and CDR2 SVGAGI. V lost 4 bases and J lost 4; bases outside the gene matches: 10. This CDR3 is 16 amino acids long. CDR3 region: CASSSAGTGILYGYTF. For the CDR3, the DNA is TGTGCCAGCAGTTCTGCCGGGACAGGGATTCTCTATGGCTACACCTTC.